This entry lists 14 T cell receptor beta chains sequenced from one sample in a study of shared clonotypes between healthy human individuals. TCRdb keeps only in-frame clones here, not all; method: immunoSEQ multiplex PCR. The table shows hundreds of thousands of clones, with around 96% occurring only once. The naive CD8 population came from CD45RO-negative cells selected for CCR7, without terminally differentiated effector memory CD45RA+ cells. Sequencing was done on a sample of naive CD8+ T cells sorted from blood. These receptor sequences come from a woman aged 30 to 39 in good health.

This chain links TRBV28 with TRBJ2-2; a weak D match, TRBD2 (6 bases). CDR1 MDHEN and CDR2 SYDVKM come from the germline V gene. The CDR3 sequence is 15 residues long. V dropped 5 bases and J dropped 6 bases, with 16 bases sitting between them. The CDR3 nucleotides read TGTGCCAGCAGTCTTCTACCGACTAGTTCCGGGGAGCTGTTTTTT. This translates into CASSLLPTSSGELFF.

Of note for this clone: Other DNA sequences in this specimen translate into the identical CDR3. The chain uses TRBV9 and TRBJ2-7, with 7 bases matching TRBD1. After removal of 0 bases from V and 3 bases from J, the junction contained 3 bases not matched to a gene. This CDR3 is 14 amino acids long. CDR1 and CDR2 from the germline V gene are SGDLS and YYNGEE. The CDR3 DNA follows: TGTGCCAGCAGCGTAGGTCAGGGGGACTACGAGCAGTACTTC. It yields the protein CASSVGQGDYEQYF.

The chain carries TRBV4-1 and TRBJ1-2, with 9 nucleotides matching TRBD1. The ends lost 4 bases at V and 8 bases at J; junction bases unmatched: 14. From germline, CDR1 is MGHRA and CDR2 YSYEKL. This CDR3 is 16 amino acids long. The CDR3 DNA follows: TGCGCCAGCAGCCTAGCAAACTTGGGACAGGGTGGCGGCTACACCTTC. It codes for CASSLANLGQGGGYTF.

The gene calls are TRBV28 and TRBJ2-7, with 7 nucleotides matching TRBD1. This CDR3 comprises 15 residues. V dropped 2 bases and J dropped 5; count of bases not matched to a gene: 9. Germline assignment: CDR1 MDHEN and CDR2 SYDVKM. CDR3 loop: CASSLLRQGVHEQYF. In nucleotides, the CDR3 is TGTGCCAGCAGTTTACTGAGACAGGGAGTCCACGAGCAGTACTTC.

CDR3 DNA: TGTGCCAGCAGTTTGTCGGCTAGCGGGAGGGGGTACGAGCAGTACTTC. It specifies CASSLSASGRGYEQYF. The chain employs TRBV28 and TRBJ2-7, with TRBD2 matching 12 bases. CDR3 size: 16 residues. The junction had 7 bases not matched to a gene; V was cut back by 3 bases and J by 4 bases. The germline V gene encodes CDR1 MDHEN and CDR2 SYDVKM.

The chain joins TRBV28 to TRBJ2-1; no clear D. Germline V gene lookup returns CDR1 MDHEN and CDR2 SYDVKM. The CDR3 spans 16 residues. V dropped 2 bases and J dropped 0 bases, with 11 bases sitting between them. In DNA, the CDR3 is TGTGCCAGCAGTTTAGGACGGTCAAGCTCCTACAATGAGCAGTTCTTC. Translating gives CASSLGRSSSYNEQFF.

The J gene is TRBJ2-7, the V gene TRBV28, with D uncertain. The CDR3 has 12 residues. Trimming cost V 3 bases and J 4 bases, with 7 bases left between them. Germline values: CDR1 MDHEN, CDR2 SYDVKM. Here the CDR3 reads CASSFLIYEQYF. CDR3 nucleotides: TGTGCCAGCAGTTTCCTCATATACGAGCAGTACTTC.

The gene calls are TRBV2 and TRBJ2-7; D possibly matches TRBD1 or TRBD2 (5 bases each). Deletions cut 3 bases from V and 5 bases from J, with 11 bases between. This CDR3 has 13 amino acids. Germline CDR1 SNHLY, CDR2 FYNNEI. The CDR3: CASSEVLGDEQYF. The CDR3 DNA follows: TGTGCCAGCAGTGAGGTCTTGGGGGACGAGCAGTACTTC. Full variable domain (missing parts from reference TRBV2 and TRBJ2-7): EPEVTQTPSHQVTQMGQEVILRCVPISNHLYFYWYRQILGQKVEFLVSFYNNEISEKSEIFDDQFSVERPDGSNFTLKIRSTKLEDSAMYFCASSEVLGDEQYFGPGTRLTVT.

Concerning this clone itself: Within the sample, other DNA sequences also encode this same CDR3. The chain recombines TRBV7-9 with TRBJ2-7; TRBD2 aligns across 7 bases. Germline loops: CDR1 SEHNR, CDR2 FQNEAQ (reference sequence). J lost 2 bases, V lost 5 bases, and 9 bases had no gene match. This CDR3 has 15 amino acids. CDR3 DNA: TGTGCCAGCAGCCCGCGGACTAGTGGCACCTACGAGCAGTACTTC. Its translation is CASSPRTSGTYEQYF.

This rearrangement joins TRBV28 to TRBJ1-1; the D is unclear. The V gene lost 2 bases and the J gene lost 3 bases, with 16 bases spanning the gap. Germline V gene lookup returns CDR1 MDHEN and CDR2 SYDVKM. This CDR3 spans 16 amino acids. The CDR3 DNA sequence: TGTGCCAGCAGTTTAAGCCTTCAAAGAATAGACACTGAAGCTTTCTTT. The encoded protein is CASSLSLQRIDTEAFF.

The rearrangement joins TRBV28 to TRBJ2-7, with a weak D call TRBD1 (5 bases). CDR1 is MDHEN, CDR2 SYDVKM, per germline. The CDR3 has 15 residues. V lost 6 bases to trimming and J lost 3 bases, with 18 bases between them. The CDR3 reads CASRLRGRASYEQYF. Written as DNA, the CDR3 is TGTGCCAGCAGGCTAAGGGGCAGGGCAAGCTACGAGCAGTACTTC.

The chain has TRBV28 and TRBJ2-1; D not certain. Germline CDR1 reads MDHEN; CDR2 reads SYDVKM. Trimming cost V 3 bases and J 8 bases, with 8 bases left between them. The CDR3 spans 12 residues. The DNA of the CDR3 is TGTGCCAGCAGTTTTCTCTTGGATGAGCAGTTCTTC. This translates into CASSFLLDEQFF. The whole variable domain, remainder taken from reference TRBV28 and TRBJ2-1, is DVKVTQSSRYLVKRTGEKVFLECVQDMDHENMFWYRQDPGLGLRLIYFSYDVKMKEKGDIPEGYSVSREKKERFSLILESASTNQTSMYLCASSFLLDEQFFGPGTRLTVL.

The rearrangement joins TRBV19 to TRBJ1-4; tentatively, D is TRBD1 (5 bases). Between the trimmed V and J ends, which lost 6 bases and 7 bases, there was a span of 18 bases. CDR3 length: 15 amino acids. From germline, CDR1 is LNHDA and CDR2 SQIVND (reference sequence). The CDR3 here is CASSELAGRVEKLFF. The DNA for the CDR3 is TGTGCCAGTAGCGAGTTGGCAGGGAGAGTTGAAAAACTGTTTTTT. The full variable domain, its missing parts supplied by reference TRBV19 and TRBJ1-4, is DGGITQSPKYLFRKEGQNVTLSCEQNLNHDAMYWYRQDPGQGLRLIYYSQIVNDFQKGDIAEGYSVSREKKESFPLTVTSAQKNPTAFYLCASSELAGRVEKLFFGSGTQLSVL.

The V call is TRBV6-4, the J call TRBJ1-2, with D unresolved. Germline V CDR1 and CDR2: MRHNA, SNTAGT. The CDR3 is 12 residues long. The V gene lost 8 bases and the J gene lost 8 bases, with 15 bases spanning the gap. For the CDR3, the DNA is TGTGCCAGCCGTTGGGCCCCGAGGGGCTACACCTTC. It translates to CASRWAPRGYTF.